This T cell receptor beta chain stems from a study of blood T cell repertoires in COVID-19. The trim removed 6 bases at V and 9 bases at J, leaving 8 bases unmatched. The CDR3 is made up of 13 amino acids. Per germline, CDR1 MNHEY and CDR2 SVGAGI. In the authors' workflow: Amplification with reference gene primers provided the estimates of nucleated cell counts. The data were produced by immunoSEQ multiplex PCR, yet TCRdb's version contains in-frame clones alone and is incomplete. V and J calls and clone size follow that table, whereas D and trimming were derived from the DNA. The repertoire holds tens of thousands of clones, with approximately 90% as singletons.

The sequence came from a woman of 80 years or more with acute or convalescent COVID-19. The rearrangement joins TRBV6-5 to TRBJ1-1; 9 nucleotides line up with TRBD1. The sequenced material came from peripheral blood. CDR3 in amino acids: CASSPDRGFQAFF. The CDR3 DNA sequence: TGTGCCAGCAGCCCCGACAGGGGGTTTCAAGCTTTCTTT.